This TCR beta chain was obtained from a study of blood T cell repertoires in COVID-19. Study summary: Nucleic acid was either cDNA or gDNA, and it came from T cells, B-cell-depleted T cells, or PBMCs.

The V gene end was trimmed by 2 bases and the J gene end by 3 bases; junction bases not matched to a gene: 3. Germline-derived CDR1 and CDR2 are MNHEY and SMNVEV (reference sequence). The CDR3 runs 14 residues. Profiling relied on immunoSEQ multiplex PCR, and the TCRdb table lists in-frame clones only, not all of them. The sample carries 130,000 to 150,000 clones, 65% to 90% recorded once. Input material: peripheral blood. The clonotype originates from a human donor in a cohort sampled during active COVID-19. The chain has TRBV27 and TRBJ2-7; 8 bases are shared with TRBD1. For the CDR3, the DNA is TGTGCCAGCAGTTTAGGCAGGGGGCACTACGAGCAGTACTTC. It encodes CASSLGRGHYEQYF.